Listed here are 25 T cell receptor beta chains from one sample, sequenced in a study of T cell repertoires in cytomegalovirus infection. MiXCR, run by TCRdb on the reads, gives a single entry per CDR3 protein. The sample lists 510,000 or so distinct CDR3 sequences, 26% occurring once. The sequencing sample was made of PBMCs. Receptors were obtained from a human donor in good health (CMV status not recorded). Some clones in this sample may be carry-over from other donors' samples.

This chain joins TRBV19 and TRBJ2-1, with 7 bases that match TRBD1. CDR3 length equals 14 residues. CDR1 and CDR2 from the germline V gene are LNHDA and SQIVND (reference sequence). J lost 4 bases, V lost 2 bases, and 2 bases had no gene match. The CDR3: CASSIRGLYNEQFF. CDR3 bases: TGTGCCAGTAGTATAAGGGGGCTATACAATGAGCAGTTCTTC.

V and J are TRBV7-8 and TRBJ2-7; D gene unclear. V was shortened by 1 base and J by 0 bases, with 16 bases between the two germline ends. This CDR3 is built from 17 residues. Germline CDR1 reads SGHVS; CDR2 reads FQNEAQ. The CDR3 here is CASSLGATLTASYEQYF. DNA for the CDR3: TGTGCCAGCAGCTTAGGGGCGACTCTTACTGCCTCCTACGAGCAGTACTTC.

This clonotype was found many times. V gene TRBV2 combines with J gene TRBJ2-5; D call uncertain. Trimming stripped 7 bases from V and 5 bases from J, with 14 bases between. Germline assignment: CDR1 SNHLY and CDR2 FYNNEI. CDR3 size: 13 residues. CDR3 in amino acids: CASNIDYSETQYF. Written as DNA, the CDR3 is TGTGCCAGCAATATAGATTACTCTGAGACCCAGTACTTC.

This chain connects TRBV3-1 to TRBJ2-4, with 8 bases fitting TRBD2. Trimming at V came to 5 bases and at J to 2 bases, leaving 2 bases not matched to a gene. CDR1 is LGHDT, CDR2 YNNKEL, per germline (reference sequence). This CDR3 region has 14 residues. The CDR3 protein is CASSTGGSKNIQYF. CDR3 in DNA: TGTGCCAGCAGCACGGGAGGGTCCAAAAACATTCAGTACTTC.

The chain combines TRBV7-2 with TRBJ2-1, with TRBD1 as a possible D gene (5 bases). CDR1 SGHTA and CDR2 FQGNSA come from the germline V gene. Trimming stripped 3 bases from V and 13 bases from J, with 13 bases between. The length of the CDR3 is 12 residues. The CDR3 DNA is TGTGCCAGCAGCTTTATTCCGCAGGGACAGTTCTTC. Encoded protein: CASSFIPQGQFF.

This clonotype has only a few counts. The rearrangement joins TRBV12-3 or TRBV12-4 to TRBJ1-2; D is unresolved. Trimming shortened V by 5 bases and J by 5 bases, and 9 bases separated the two germline ends. This CDR3 region has 12 residues. CDR3 DNA sequence: TGTGCCAGCAGTGGAGGACGGTATGGCTACACCTTC. It yields the protein CASSGGRYGYTF.

This clonotype has only a few counts. The chain combines TRBV10-3 with TRBJ2-2; possible D gene TRBD1, 5 bases. V was trimmed by 6 bases and J by 1 base, leaving 9 bases between them. This CDR3 contains 14 residues. Germline CDR1 ENHRY, CDR2 SYGVKD. The CDR3 loop is CAISIQENTGELFF. The CDR3 coding sequence is TGTGCCATCAGCATACAGGAGAACACCGGGGAGCTGTTTTTT.

Only a few counts were recorded for this clonotype. This rearrangement joins TRBV7-9 to TRBJ2-7; D may be TRBD2 (6 bases). Trimming took off 3 bases at V and 5 bases at J, with 14 bases between the two ends. The length of the CDR3 is 14 residues. Germline assignment: CDR1 SEHNR and CDR2 FQNEAQ (reference sequence). CDR3 sequence: CASSLDRERDEQYF. The CDR3 DNA is TGTGCCAGCAGCTTGGACCGGGAGAGGGACGAGCAGTACTTC. The full variable domain, rest sourced from reference TRBV7-9 and TRBJ2-7, is DTGVSQNPRHKITKRGQNVTFRCDPISEHNRLYWYRQTLGQGPEFLTYFQNEAQLEKSRLLSDRFSAERPKGSFSTLEIQRTEQGDSAMYLCASSLDRERDEQYFGPGTRLTVT.

The gene calls are TRBV6-6 and TRBJ1-4; D gene ambiguous. V dropped 4 bases and J dropped 3 bases, with 3 bases sitting between them. This CDR3 spans 12 amino acids. The V gene's germline CDR1 is MNHNY and CDR2 SVGAGI (reference sequence). The DNA of the CDR3 is TGTGCCAGCAGTTCCTCTAATGAAAAACTGTTTTTT. This sequence encodes CASSSSNEKLFF.

This clonotype was detected once. The chain links TRBV4-1 to TRBJ2-7, with 12 bases fitting TRBD2. The V gene end was trimmed by 1 base and the J gene end by 7 bases; junction bases not matched to a gene: 23. CDR3 length equals 21 residues. The germline CDR1 and CDR2 sequences are MGHRA and YSYEKL. The CDR3 DNA reads as TGCGCCAGCAGCCAAGGTCGGATCCGGACTAGCGGGACTGATTCCCTGGGGGAGCAGTACTTC. It translates to CASSQGRIRTSGTDSLGEQYF.

This chain connects TRBV24-1 to TRBJ2-1; 9 bases agree with TRBD2. The CDR3 is 18 residues long. V was clipped by 6 bases and J by 1 base; unmatched bases: 12. CDR1 and CDR2 (germline): KGHDR, SFDVKD. This CDR3 is CATSSLASGTESYNEQFF. The CDR3 nucleotides read TGTGCCACCAGTTCCCTGGCTAGCGGGACCGAATCCTACAATGAGCAGTTCTTC.

This chain uses TRBV6-8 with TRBJ1-2; D perhaps matches TRBD1 (5 bases). V was cut by 3 bases and J by 0 bases, with 14 bases left in between. Germline CDR1 is MNHGY and CDR2 is SAAAGT. The CDR3 consists of 16 residues. CDR3 DNA sequence: TGTGCCAGCAGTTATAGAGGGGACCAACCTAACTATGGCTACACCTTC. It encodes CASSYRGDQPNYGYTF.

This clonotype has more than one count but fewer than ten. The chain uses TRBV28 and TRBJ2-7, with 7 bases lining up with TRBD2. This CDR3 region has 15 residues. Germline CDR1 MDHEN, CDR2 SYDVKM. J was trimmed by 4 bases and V by 5 bases; bases with no gene match: 11. The CDR3 DNA is TGTGCCAGCAGTCCAAAGGCTAGCGGTTTGTACGAGCAGTACTTC. Amino acid sequence: CASSPKASGLYEQYF.

This clonotype was recorded a few times. The chain carries TRBV4-3 and TRBJ2-7, with 11 positions matching TRBD1. The germline V gene encodes CDR1 LGHNA and CDR2 YSLEER. This CDR3 is built from 15 residues. The V and J ends lost 4 bases and 6 bases, in that order; junction bases with no gene match: 8. The CDR3 DNA follows: TGCGCCAGCAGCCGACTGGGACAGGGGGTTTCCGAGCAGTACTTC. It is translated as CASSRLGQGVSEQYF.

This clonotype turned up a few times. The chain is built from TRBV6-1 and TRBJ2-7; a weak D match, TRBD1 (5 bases). The CDR3 spans 14 residues. Germline V gene lookup returns CDR1 MNHNS and CDR2 SASEGT. The V gene lost 6 bases and the J gene lost 1 base, with 13 bases spanning the gap. This CDR3 is CASRRTGTSYEQYF. In nucleotides, the CDR3 is TGTGCCAGCAGACGAACAGGAACATCCTACGAGCAGTACTTC.

The chain couples TRBV29-1 to TRBJ2-2; 12 nucleotides line up with TRBD2. Per the germline V gene, CDR1 is SQVTM and CDR2 is ANQGSEA. The J segment lost 6 bases and the V segment lost 6 bases, leaving 5 bases of the junction unmatched. This CDR3 is 14 amino acids long. CDR3: CSVATSGSSGELFF. The CDR3 DNA reads as TGCAGCGTGGCGACTAGCGGGAGTTCCGGGGAGCTGTTTTTT.

Ten or more counts support this clonotype. The chain recombines TRBV7-2 with TRBJ2-3, with D unclear. The CDR3 spans 15 residues. Germline V gives CDR1 SGHTA, CDR2 FQGNSA. Trimming left V 1 base short and J 2 bases short, with 10 bases between. CDR3 DNA sequence: TGTGCCAGCAGCTTAGATCAGCAGTACACAGATACGCAGTATTTT. This encodes CASSLDQQYTDTQYF.

The chain employs TRBV15 and TRBJ1-2; the D is unclear. The CDR3 runs to 11 residues. The V gene's germline CDR1 is LNHNV and CDR2 YYDKDF (reference sequence). Trimming cost V 3 bases and J 10 bases, with 9 bases left between them. CDR3 DNA: TGTGCCACCAGCAGGGACTCTTACTACACCTTC. Protein product: CATSRDSYYTF.

The rearrangement joins TRBV6-2 or TRBV6-3 to TRBJ1-2, with no clear D. CDR1 is MNHEY, CDR2 SVGEGT, per germline. V gave up 7 bases and J gave up 4 bases, with 16 bases separating them. This CDR3 region has 14 residues. The DNA for the CDR3 is TGTGCCAGCACCTACCACCAGTCCGGCTATGGCTACACCTTC. Residues: CASTYHQSGYGYTF.

This clonotype was counted between two and nine times. V is TRBV4-1 and J is TRBJ1-3, with D possibly being TRBD1 (6 bases). Trimming shortened V by 1 base and J by 2 bases, and 12 bases separated the two germline ends. CDR3 length equals 16 residues. Germline lookup yields CDR1 MGHRA and CDR2 YSYEKL. The CDR3 loop reads CASSQATGAAGNTIYF. CDR3 sequence (DNA): TGCGCCAGCAGCCAAGCGACGGGGGCGGCTGGAAACACCATATATTTT.

The chain combines TRBV6-6 with TRBJ2-7; D gene ambiguous. V was trimmed by 8 bases and J by 3 bases, leaving 14 bases between them. Germline V gene data show CDR1 as MNHNY and CDR2 as SVGAGI (reference sequence). The CDR3 length is 13 residues. The CDR3 DNA reads TGTGCCAGCGGCCCGTCGGAGAACTACGAGCAGTACGTC. Encoded protein: CASGPSENYEQYV.

This clonotype was seen at least ten times. The V call is TRBV28, the J call TRBJ2-7, with 8 bases matching TRBD2. CDR3 length: 17 residues. Germline V gene data show CDR1 as MDHEN and CDR2 as SYDVKM. The junction had 17 bases not matched to a gene; V was cut back by 4 bases and J by 6 bases. The CDR3 here is CASSSYSRLAIIPEQYF. CDR3 in DNA: TGTGCCAGCAGTTCCTACTCCCGACTAGCGATTATTCCCGAGCAGTACTTC.

This clonotype turned up a few times. The rearrangement joins TRBV7-7 to TRBJ2-2, with D possibly TRBD2 on 6 matching bases. V was cut by 0 bases and J by 2 bases, with 10 bases left in between. Germline loops: CDR1 SSHAT, CDR2 FNYEAQ (reference sequence). This CDR3 region has 16 residues. The CDR3 region is CASSLASTSNTGELFF. CDR3 nucleotides: TGTGCCAGCAGCTTAGCCTCCACTAGCAACACCGGGGAGCTGTTTTTT.

This clonotype was seen a single time. The rearrangement links TRBV27 to TRBJ1-1, with 8 positions matching TRBD1. Germline trimming cut 5 bases from V and 1 base from J; bases unmatched to any gene: 6. CDR3 length: 15 residues. CDR1 is MNHEY, CDR2 SMNVEV, per germline (reference sequence). The CDR3, as DNA: TGTGCCAGCAGTACAGAAGACAGGGGGAACACTGAAGCTTTCTTT. Protein: CASSTEDRGNTEAFF.

The chain is built from TRBV19 and TRBJ2-1, with D maybe TRBD2 (6 bases). This CDR3 spans 16 amino acids. V was shortened by 2 bases and J by 0 bases, with 11 bases between the two germline ends. CDR1 and CDR2 (germline): LNHDA, SQIVND (reference sequence). CDR3 nucleotides: TGTGCCAGTAGTATAAGGTGGGAGGACTCCTACAATGAGCAGTTCTTC. Amino acids: CASSIRWEDSYNEQFF.